These 5 T cell receptor beta chains share one sample of origin, sequenced in a study of identical twins. TCRdb analysed the 5' RACE reads with MiXCR anew, one entry per CDR3 protein. The sample lists under 350,000 distinct CDR3 sequences, roughly 8.6% occurring once. The data also belong to a second study, concerning yellow fever vaccine responses in identical twins.

The source material was CD8+ T cells sorted from blood. All receptors come from a woman younger than 30 in good health.

There are a few counts of this clonotype. The chain couples TRBV21-1 to TRBJ1-5. TRBV21-1 represents a pseudogene. The CDR3 runs to 17 residues. Here the CDR3 reads CASSKAAGWRGNQPQHF. The DNA of the CDR3 is TGTGCCAGCAGCAAAGCCGCGGGGTGGAGGGGCAATCAGCCCCAGCATTTT.

This clonotype has at least ten counts. This rearrangement joins TRBV27 to TRBJ2-7, with D perhaps assigned TRBD1 or TRBD2 (5 bases each). Deletions cut 2 bases from V and 13 bases from J, with 15 bases between. This CDR3 contains 12 residues. The germline V gene encodes CDR1 MNHEY and CDR2 SMNVEV (reference sequence). CDR3 DNA: TGTGCCAGCAGTTTACTCGGGACGGATTTCTACTTC. The encoded protein is CASSLLGTDFYF.

The gene calls are TRBV10-3 and TRBJ2-2; 7 bases match TRBD1. CDR3 length: 15 residues. V was pared by 3 bases and J by 6 bases, with 7 bases of the junction left unmatched. Germline V gene data show CDR1 as ENHRY and CDR2 as SYGVKD. Here the CDR3 reads CAISEDRATAGELFF. CDR3 sequence (DNA): TGTGCCATCAGTGAAGACAGGGCGACGGCCGGGGAGCTGTTTTTT.

This sequence joins TRBV6-8 and TRBJ2-2; 9 nucleotides match TRBD1. The CDR3 is made up of 20 amino acids. Unmatched junction bases numbered 18, after V lost 6 bases and J lost 1 base. CDR1 is MNHGY, CDR2 SAAAGT, per germline. CDR3 nucleotide sequence: TGTGCCAGCAGGGATCCGGGACAGGGATTCGGAGGGAGGAACACCGGGGAGCTGTTTTTT. This encodes CASRDPGQGFGGRNTGELFF.

This clonotype was seen at least ten times. V is TRBV6-2 or TRBV6-3 and J is TRBJ2-1; no clear D. The germline V gene has CDR1 MNHEY and CDR2 SVGEGT. This CDR3 region has 17 residues. Trimming pared 4 bases from V and 5 bases from J, leaving 21 bases between. DNA for the CDR3: TGTGCCAGCAGTTCCCTTTTAAAGCTGGACGCCGACAATGAGCAGTTCTTC. This gives the protein CASSSLLKLDADNEQFF.